The sequence of this T cell receptor beta chain was determined in a study of Ad26.COV2.S vaccination and SARS-CoV-2 variants. Whole-study context: Once or twice, 56 days apart, Ad26.COV2.S was delivered intramuscularly. Study-wide findings and caveats: Placebo recipients trailed vaccine recipients in spike-specific TCR breadth. It was reported that spike-specific CD8+ and CD4+ T cell responses were substantially broad after vaccination.

Noted treatment: roughly 18 received Ad26.COV2.S at low or high dose, single or two shots; about five received placebo; per-sample allocation not given. Vaccine and placebo recipients were sampled on day 63 after the first injection. Cohort 1b enrolled adults aged 18-55 years in Boston. For this clone: Its antigen is not known.

The method was immunoSEQ multiplex PCR; TCRdb's version includes in-frame clones alone and lacks a portion of them. The sample lists roughly 320,000 clones, roughly 91% seen once, with roughly 3.2% in the top ten. CDR3 length: 16 amino acids. Between the trimmed V and J ends, which lost 1 base and 5 bases, there was a span of 17 bases. The germline gives CDR1 KGHSH, CDR2 LQKENI. Source: peripheral blood, taken in a trial of Ad26.COV2.S vaccine versus placebo. This TCR derives from a person aged 18-60 years who received the Ad26.COV2.S COVID-19 vaccine or a placebo. This chain links TRBV18 with TRBJ1-1, with D uncertain. The CDR3 sequence: CASSPLVLSLETEAFF. CDR3 DNA: TGTGCCAGCTCACCACTTGTCCTCAGCCTGGAGACTGAAGCTTTCTTT.